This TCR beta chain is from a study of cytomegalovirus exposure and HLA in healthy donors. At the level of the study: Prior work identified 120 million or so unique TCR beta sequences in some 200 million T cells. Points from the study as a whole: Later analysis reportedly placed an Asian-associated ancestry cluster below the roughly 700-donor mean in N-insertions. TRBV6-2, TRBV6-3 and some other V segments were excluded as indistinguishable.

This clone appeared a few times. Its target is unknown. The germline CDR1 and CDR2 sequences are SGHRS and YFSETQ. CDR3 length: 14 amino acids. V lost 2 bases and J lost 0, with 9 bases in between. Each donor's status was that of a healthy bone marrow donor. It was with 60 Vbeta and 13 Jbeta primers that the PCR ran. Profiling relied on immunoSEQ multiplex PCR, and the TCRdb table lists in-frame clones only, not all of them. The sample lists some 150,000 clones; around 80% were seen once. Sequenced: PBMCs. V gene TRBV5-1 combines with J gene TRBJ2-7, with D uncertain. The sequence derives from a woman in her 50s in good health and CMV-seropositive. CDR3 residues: CASSFNGGSYEQYF. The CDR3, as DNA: TGCGCCAGCAGCTTTAATGGCGGCTCCTACGAGCAGTACTTC.